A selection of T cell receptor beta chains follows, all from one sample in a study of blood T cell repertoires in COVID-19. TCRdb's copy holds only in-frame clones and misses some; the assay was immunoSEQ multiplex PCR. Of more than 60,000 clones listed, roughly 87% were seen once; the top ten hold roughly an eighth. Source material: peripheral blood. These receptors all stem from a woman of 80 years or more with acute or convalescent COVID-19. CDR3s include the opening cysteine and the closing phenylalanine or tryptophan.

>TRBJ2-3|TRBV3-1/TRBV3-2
CASSRLEVGTDTQYF
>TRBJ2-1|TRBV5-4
CASSPRTSGHQKSYNEQFF
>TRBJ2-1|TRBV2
CASKEGIHNEQFF
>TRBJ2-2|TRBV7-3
CASSRGPFDTGELFF
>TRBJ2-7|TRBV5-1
CASRLAGHTGYEQYF
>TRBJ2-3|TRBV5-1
CASSSSLGRFTDTQYF
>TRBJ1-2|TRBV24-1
CATSDLQGQGTGGYTF
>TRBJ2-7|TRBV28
CASSLLWTALYEQYF
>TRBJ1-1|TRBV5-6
CASSLLGQGSWVGTEAFF
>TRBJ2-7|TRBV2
CAKQSGLAPYEQYF
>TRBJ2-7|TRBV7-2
CASSLARTGIGYEQYF
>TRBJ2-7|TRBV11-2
CASNKPGRGEQYF
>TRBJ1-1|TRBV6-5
CASSHTGSTEAFF
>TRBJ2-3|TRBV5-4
CASSPPGREGPTDTQYF
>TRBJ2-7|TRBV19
CASSSPGQGISYEQYF
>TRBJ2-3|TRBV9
CASSVTGWWDTQYF
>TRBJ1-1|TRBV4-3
CASSQYLETGEAFF
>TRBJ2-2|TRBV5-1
CASRGLAGGAGELFF
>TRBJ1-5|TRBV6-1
CASSEQGNQPQHF
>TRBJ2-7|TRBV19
CASSENRVNSYEQYF
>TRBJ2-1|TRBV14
CASSLFPGLAGAIYNEQFF
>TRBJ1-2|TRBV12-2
CASRLQTGTGEAGYTF
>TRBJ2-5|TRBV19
CASSIWDRGRETQYF
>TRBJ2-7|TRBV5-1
CASSPGRGGGEQYF
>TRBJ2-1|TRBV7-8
CASSGTAKSYNEQFF
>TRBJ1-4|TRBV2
CASIHSDRLNEKLFF
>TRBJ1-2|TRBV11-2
CASSRNRVEGRNYGYTF
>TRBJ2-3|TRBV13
CASSFGGRASDTQYF
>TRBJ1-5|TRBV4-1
CASSQEWGGGNQPQHF
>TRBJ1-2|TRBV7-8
CASSLGVGTGPYGYTF
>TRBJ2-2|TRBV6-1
CASSEARAGGYGNTGELFF
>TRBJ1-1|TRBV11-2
CASSLEVRNEAFF